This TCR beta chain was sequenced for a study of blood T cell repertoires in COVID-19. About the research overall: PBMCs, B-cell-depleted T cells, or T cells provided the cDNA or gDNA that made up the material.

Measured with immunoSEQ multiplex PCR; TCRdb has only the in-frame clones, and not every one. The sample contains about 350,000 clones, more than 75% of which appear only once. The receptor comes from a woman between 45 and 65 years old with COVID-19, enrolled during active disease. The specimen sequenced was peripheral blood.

The CDR3 protein is CASSRQGLYNSPLHF. In nucleotides, the CDR3 is TGTGCCAGCAGTAGACAGGGGCTTTATAATTCACCCCTCCACTTT. The V and J genes are TRBV27 and TRBJ1-6; 8 bases line up with TRBD1. The V gene end was trimmed by 5 bases and the J gene end by 4 bases; junction bases not matched to a gene: 4. The CDR3 is 15 residues long. CDR1 and CDR2 (germline): MNHEY, SMNVEV (reference sequence).